This note documents a single T cell receptor (beta chain) sequence. What it recognizes is unknown. The germline gives CDR1 KGHSH, CDR2 LQKENI. The CDR3 is 16 amino acids. The V and J ends lost 3 bases and 8 bases respectively, with 20 bases between them. These data come from a study of T cells in localized non-small cell lung cancer. Findings of the study overall: A raised T cell density in blood coincided with lengthier overall survival. There were a median around 60 of the top 100 tumor clones appearing in adjacent lung. Compared with tumor, uninvolved adjacent lung displayed greater T cell clonality, ranking highest overall. It remains possible that heterogeneity exists, since only one tumor region was sequenced.

The assay was immunoSEQ multiplex PCR, and TCRdb's table has in-frame clones only and misses some. The table includes roughly 35,000 clones, around 90% detected once. Sequencing was performed on peripheral blood, taken before any cancer treatment. The TCR originated in a woman aged 40-75 years with stage I lung adenocarcinoma. The chain recombines TRBV18 with TRBJ2-4; either TRBD1 or TRBD2 may supply D (6 bases each). The CDR3 nucleotides read TGTGCCAGCTCACCGGGGCTGGGGGGCGCGAGGGACATTCAGTACTTC. Translating it yields CASSPGLGGARDIQYF.